A single sample gave rise to the 27 T cell receptor beta chains below, sequenced in a study of blood T cell repertoires in COVID-19 (dated by TCRdb to 2018 to 2021). Receptor libraries were prepared by the immunoSEQ multiplex PCR assay. The source is immuneACCESS, and TCRdb retained only in-frame sequences with V and J called. Part of the clones is not carried over; for the studies checked, unresolved V genes explain less than half of this, and the remainder is unexplained. The sample includes 250,000 or so clones, with about 82% observed a single time. Roughly 1.9% of the sample is held by the ten biggest clonotypes. The material sequenced was PBMCs or T cells enriched from blood (not recorded which). The source is a woman between 50 and 59 years old who had recovered from COVID-19.

This clone occurred once. The genes are TRBV7-8 and TRBJ2-5; TRBD1 aligns across 7 bases. The CDR3 contains 15 residues. V shed 6 bases and J 1 base; nucleotides not matched to a gene: 8. In germline, CDR1 is SGHVS, CDR2 FQNEAQ. The CDR3 sequence: CASSSQTGIQETQYF. The CDR3 nucleotides read TGTGCCAGCAGTTCACAGACAGGGATCCAAGAGACCCAGTACTTC. The variable domain in full, with the rest retrieved from reference TRBV7-8 and TRBJ2-5, is GAGVSQSPRYKVAKRGQDVALRCDPISGHVSLFWYQQALGQGPEFLTYFQNEAQLDKSGLPSDRFFAERPEGSVSTLKIQRTQQEDSAVYLCASSSQTGIQETQYFGPGTRLLVL.

This clone appeared once. This chain uses TRBV6-5 with TRBJ2-5; 8 bases map to TRBD2. Per the germline V gene, CDR1 is MNHEY and CDR2 is SVGAGI. The CDR3 runs to 14 residues. Unmatched junction bases numbered 5, after V lost 7 bases and J lost 1 base. CDR3 nucleotide sequence: TGTGCCAGCAAGCGGGGGACGATCCAAGAGACCCAGTACTTC. Translated, it gives CASKRGTIQETQYF.

The chain joins TRBV13 to TRBJ1-2; 8 bases line up with TRBD1. The V and J ends lost 5 bases and 4 bases, in that order; junction bases with no gene match: 12. Germline loops: CDR1 PRHDT, CDR2 FYEKMQ (reference sequence). CDR3 length equals 16 residues. CDR3 DNA: TGTGCCAGCAGCGCGAAAGGACAGGGACCCTTCTATGGCTACACCTTC. Its translation is CASSAKGQGPFYGYTF.

CDR3 loop: CASSSGGGSDYGYTF. CDR3 in DNA: TGTGCCAGCAGCTCCGGTGGTGGGAGCGACTATGGCTACACCTTC. V gene TRBV11-1 combines with J gene TRBJ1-2, with D uncertain. CDR1 is SGHAT and CDR2 is FQDESV in the germline V gene (reference sequence). V was clipped by 4 bases and J by 3 bases, with 15 bases between them. The CDR3 totals 15 residues. Full variable domain (missing parts from reference TRBV11-1 and TRBJ1-2): EAEVAQSPRYKITEKSQAVAFWCDPISGHATLYWYRQILGQGPELLVQFQDESVVDDSQLPKDRFSAERLKGVDSTLKIQPAELGDSAMYLCASSSGGGSDYGYTFGSGTRLTVV.

The chain carries TRBV28 and TRBJ2-3; 14 bases line up with TRBD2. Germline lookup yields CDR1 MDHEN and CDR2 SYDVKM. J lost 3 bases, V lost 4 bases, and 6 bases had no gene match. CDR3 length: 17 amino acids. This CDR3 is CASSSRLAGGRTDTQYF. CDR3 DNA: TGTGCCAGCAGTTCTAGACTAGCGGGAGGGCGAACAGATACGCAGTATTTT.

This clone was seen a few times. V gene TRBV7-2 combines with J gene TRBJ1-2; D perhaps matches TRBD1 (6 bases). Germline loops: CDR1 SGHTA, CDR2 FQGNSA. The CDR3 covers 14 residues. Trimming stripped 1 base from V and 2 bases from J, with 8 bases between. In DNA form, the CDR3 reads TGTGCCAGCAGCTTAGATACAGGGAACTATGGCTACACCTTC. It yields the protein CASSLDTGNYGYTF. Variable domain in full (rest from reference TRBV7-2 and TRBJ1-2): GAGVSQSPSNKVTEKGKDVELRCDPISGHTALYWYRQSLGQGLEFLIYFQGNSAPDKSGLPSDRFSAERTGGSVSTLTIQRTQQEDSAVYLCASSLDTGNYGYTFGSGTRLTVV.

V gene TRBV6-5 combines with J gene TRBJ2-7; TRBD1 is a possible D gene (6 bases). Germline V gene lookup returns CDR1 MNHEY and CDR2 SVGAGI. V lost 5 bases, J lost 2 bases, and 13 bases lay in between. The CDR3 totals 14 residues. The CDR3 DNA sequence: TGTGCCAGCAGTCGCCAACAGGGACCCTACGAGCAGTACTTC. Its translation is CASSRQQGPYEQYF.

V is TRBV27 and J is TRBJ2-7; D is uncertain. Germline lookup yields CDR1 MNHEY and CDR2 SMNVEV (reference sequence). The CDR3 sequence is 11 residues long. Trimming cost V 4 bases and J 3 bases, with 4 bases left between them. CDR3: CASSSGYEQYF. The CDR3 nucleotides are TGTGCCAGCAGTTCAGGCTACGAGCAGTACTTC.

This chain links TRBV28 with TRBJ2-3; D is possibly TRBD2 (6 bases). Trimming removed 8 bases from V and 9 bases from J, with 15 bases in between. The CDR3 length is 12 residues. Germline CDR1 reads MDHEN; CDR2 reads SYDVKM. DNA of the CDR3: TGTGCCAGCTGGGGTAGCGGCTTCACGCAGTATTTT. The encoded protein is CASWGSGFTQYF. Based on the CDR3 plus reference TRBV28 and TRBJ2-3, the full variable domain is DVKVTQSSRYLVKRTGEKVFLECVQDMDHENMFWYRQDPGLGLRLIYFSYDVKMKEKGDIPEGYSVSREKKERFSLILESASTNQTSMYLCASWGSGFTQYFGPGTRLTVL.

The chain links TRBV28 to TRBJ2-4; TRBD1 aligns across 10 bases. The CDR3 sequence is 15 residues long. V lost 6 bases to trimming and J lost 9 bases; unmatched junction nucleotides: 11. Germline V gene sequence: CDR1 MDHEN, CDR2 SYDVKM. The CDR3 sequence: CASRTRTGGAGIQYF. CDR3 DNA sequence: TGTGCCAGCAGGACCAGGACAGGGGGAGCCGGCATTCAGTACTTC.

This clone was found a few times. The chain employs TRBV4-3 and TRBJ2-7; tentatively, D is TRBD2 (5 bases). The V end lost 0 bases, the J end lost 3 bases, and 12 bases lay between the germline ends. Germline-derived CDR1 and CDR2 are LGHNA and YSLEER. This CDR3 has 15 residues. The CDR3, as DNA: TGCGCCAGCAGCCAAGATCTATTCGGGGACTACGAGCAGTACTTC. Amino acids: CASSQDLFGDYEQYF.

This chain links TRBV7-9 with TRBJ2-7, with D possibly being TRBD2 (6 bases). Germline V gene lookup returns CDR1 SEHNR and CDR2 FQNEAQ (reference sequence). The CDR3 is made up of 14 amino acids. Deletions cut 5 bases from V and 4 bases from J, with 15 bases between. CDR3 DNA sequence: TGTGCCAGCAGCCCCTCCGGGAGAGGGTACGAGCAGTACTTC. Translated, it gives CASSPSGRGYEQYF.

The chain is built from TRBV7-8 and TRBJ1-5; TRBD1 matches at 11 bases. The germline V gene encodes CDR1 SGHVS and CDR2 FQNEAQ. The CDR3 totals 14 residues. Unmatched junction bases numbered 1, after V lost 5 bases and J lost 4 bases. The CDR3 nucleotides read TGTGCCAGCAGCCGGGACAGGGGGAATCAGCCCCAGCATTTT. Translation gives CASSRDRGNQPQHF.

This rearrangement joins TRBV3-1 (or the pseudogene TRBV3-2) to TRBJ1-3, with TRBD1 matching over 7 bases. CDR1 is LGHDT and CDR2 is YNNKEL in the germline V gene (reference sequence). Germline trimming cut 6 bases from V and 0 bases from J; bases unmatched to any gene: 5. This CDR3 comprises 15 residues. CDR3 coding DNA: TGTGCCAGCAGTAGACAGGGCCCCTCTGGAAACACCATATATTTT. It translates to CASSRQGPSGNTIYF.

This chain joins TRBV10-2 and TRBJ1-5; 7 nucleotides agree with TRBD1. V lost 6 bases and J lost 3; bases outside the gene matches: 8. CDR3 length: 15 residues. CDR1 and CDR2 (germline): WSHSY, SAAADI. This CDR3 reads CASSATDRPNQPQHF. CDR3 sequence (DNA): TGCGCCAGCAGCGCCACGGACAGGCCCAATCAGCCCCAGCATTTT.

CDR3 nucleotides: TGTGCCTGGAGTAGAGAGGGGGCCAACAATCAGCCCCAGCATTTT. Amino acid sequence: CAWSREGANNQPQHF. V and J are TRBV30 and TRBJ1-5, with 7 bases aligning to TRBD1. The V segment lost 2 bases and the J segment 3 bases; nucleotides outside the gene matches: 7. The CDR3 is 15 residues long. From germline, CDR1 is GTSNPN and CDR2 SVGIG (reference sequence).

This clone was detected a few times. This chain uses TRBV4-3 with TRBJ1-1; tentative D call: TRBD1 (5 bases). Trimming took 1 base from V and 4 from J, leaving 16 bases between them. In germline, CDR1 is LGHNA, CDR2 YSLEER. The CDR3 contains 16 residues. The CDR3 nucleotides read TGCGCCAGCAGCCAAGGACGGTATTGGGGCGGCACTGAAGCTTTCTTT. This codes for CASSQGRYWGGTEAFF.

This clone came up a few times. The V call is TRBV2, the J call TRBJ1-2; D gene uncertain. V was clipped by 6 bases and J by 6 bases, with 17 bases between them. The germline V gene encodes CDR1 SNHLY and CDR2 FYNNEI. This CDR3 comprises 14 residues. CDR3 protein: CASRRVGLRDGYTF. Here the CDR3 DNA reads TGTGCCAGCAGGAGGGTGGGTCTACGTGATGGCTACACCTTC.

The chain recombines TRBV28 with TRBJ1-1, with TRBD1 identical over 7 bases. There are 13 residues in the CDR3. Germline-derived CDR1 and CDR2 are MDHEN and SYDVKM. Losses at the gene ends were 3 bases for V and 3 bases for J; bases not matched to a gene: 1. This chain's CDR3 is CASSFDRDTEAFF. Written as DNA, the CDR3 is TGTGCCAGCAGTTTTGACAGGGACACTGAAGCTTTCTTT. The variable domain in full, with the rest retrieved from reference TRBV28 and TRBJ1-1, is DVKVTQSSRYLVKRTGEKVFLECVQDMDHENMFWYRQDPGLGLRLIYFSYDVKMKEKGDIPEGYSVSREKKERFSLILESASTNQTSMYLCASSFDRDTEAFFGQGTRLTVV.

The chain combines TRBV6-5 with TRBJ2-5; 7 positions match TRBD1. Germline assignment: CDR1 MNHEY and CDR2 SVGAGI. J gave up 5 bases and V 5 bases, and 8 bases lay outside the gene matches. The CDR3 has 14 residues. In nucleotides, the CDR3 is TGTGCCAGCAGTCCCCAGGGGGTTTCGGAGACCCAGTACTTC. Its translation is CASSPQGVSETQYF.

The chain is built from TRBV30 and TRBJ1-4; TRBD1 is a possible D gene (5 bases). Germline CDR1 is GTSNPN and CDR2 is SVGIG (reference sequence). This CDR3 contains 13 residues. The germline V and J ends were trimmed by 0 bases and 7 bases, with 9 bases remaining between them. The CDR3 DNA is TGTGCCTGGAGTGTCGGGGGGGGTGAAAAACTGTTTTTT. It translates to CAWSVGGGEKLFF.

The chain combines TRBV19 with TRBJ1-5, with 9 positions matching TRBD1. Germline CDR1 and CDR2: LNHDA and SQIVND (reference sequence). J was trimmed by 7 bases and V by 1 base; bases with no gene match: 8. The CDR3 covers 16 residues. The CDR3 is CASSIGTGGAGQPQHF. The CDR3 DNA is TGTGCCAGTAGTATAGGAACAGGGGGCGCCGGACAGCCCCAGCATTTT.

The CDR3 sequence is CASSQGQPGANVLTF. The CDR3 DNA is TGCGCCAGCAGCCAAGGACAGCCTGGGGCCAACGTCCTGACTTTC. This chain links TRBV4-3 with TRBJ2-6; D is perhaps TRBD1 (5 bases). Between the trimmed V and J ends, which lost 1 base and 2 bases, there was a span of 6 bases. The CDR3 has 15 amino acids. Germline CDR1 and CDR2: LGHNA and YSLEER.

A single count supports this clone. The V call is TRBV19, the J call TRBJ1-2; no reliable D call. The CDR3 runs to 15 residues. V lost 5 bases to trimming and J lost 4 bases, with 17 bases between them. The V gene's germline CDR1 is LNHDA and CDR2 SQIVND (reference sequence). The CDR3 spells CASSFSGGVAYGYTF. CDR3 sequence (DNA): TGTGCCAGTAGTTTTTCGGGAGGAGTTGCCTATGGCTACACCTTC.

This clone was seen once. V and J are TRBV27 and TRBJ1-5, with 7 bases fitting TRBD1. The V and J ends lost 6 bases and 7 bases, in that order; junction bases with no gene match: 15. Germline CDR1 MNHEY, CDR2 SMNVEV (reference sequence). The CDR3 contains 16 residues. The CDR3 DNA is TGTGCCAGCAGCCGGAGACAGGGTAGGATCAACCAGCCCCAGCATTTT. It codes for CASSRRQGRINQPQHF.

This chain joins TRBV28 and TRBJ1-2; possible D gene TRBD1, 6 bases. Germline CDR1 reads MDHEN; CDR2 reads SYDVKM. The CDR3 is 13 residues long. Trimming removed 6 bases from V and 3 bases from J, with 11 bases in between. Written as DNA, the CDR3 is TGTGCCAGCAGCCTAGGGGGATACTATGGCTACACCTTC. Translated: CASSLGGYYGYTF.

The chain joins TRBV6-2 or TRBV6-3 to TRBJ2-1; 13 bases line up with TRBD2. V was clipped by 3 bases and J by 7 bases; unmatched bases: 6. The germline gives CDR1 MNHEY, CDR2 SVGEGT. The CDR3 loop spans 16 amino acids. The CDR3 DNA sequence: TGTGCCAGCAGTTATGTACTAGCGGGAGGGAGAAATGAGCAGTTCTTC. This encodes CASSYVLAGGRNEQFF.